Shown below are 30 T cell receptor beta chains from a single sample sequenced in a study of tumor-infiltrating lymphocytes in localized non-small cell lung cancer (dated by TCRdb to the early 2020s). Library prep was done by the immunoSEQ multiplex PCR assay. TCRdb stores this immuneACCESS table with in-frame sequences only. Part of the clones is absent; in the studies checked, under half of the shortfall reflects unresolved V genes, and no reason is known for the rest. Present in this sample are over 7,000 clones, over 70% of which were seen just once. About 13% of the sample belongs to the ten largest clones. Material: uninvolved lung tissue not adjacent to the tumor. These receptors originate from a human donor with non-small cell lung cancer.

The V call is TRBV7-8, the J call TRBJ1-1; D is ambiguous. The CDR3 is made up of 13 amino acids. CDR1 and CDR2 from the germline V gene are SGHVS and FQNEAQ. V was pared by 2 bases and J by 3 bases, with 7 bases between. The CDR3 sequence: CASSLSGDTEAFF. CDR3 nucleotide sequence: TGTGCCAGCAGCTTATCAGGAGACACTGAAGCTTTCTTT.

This clone was seen a single time. The chain has TRBV9 and TRBJ2-1; 9 positions match TRBD1. Germline values: CDR1 SGDLS, CDR2 YYNGEE. This CDR3 spans 16 amino acids. V trimming: 4 bases; J trimming: 7 bases; junction bases outside the gene matches: 12. DNA for the CDR3: TGTGCCAGCAGCCCCCTAAGGGACAGGGCGATTAATGAGCAGTTCTTC. Its protein product is CASSPLRDRAINEQFF.

The rearrangement joins TRBV5-1 to TRBJ1-5, with 7 bases aligning to TRBD1. Germline-derived CDR1 and CDR2 are SGHRS and YFSETQ. V trimming: 1 base; J trimming: 5 bases; junction bases outside the gene matches: 3. This CDR3 has 14 amino acids. This CDR3 is CASSLQGGDQPQHF. In DNA form, the CDR3 reads TGCGCCAGCAGCTTGCAGGGGGGTGATCAGCCCCAGCATTTT.

The genes are TRBV19 and TRBJ2-7; possibly TRBD2 for D (5 bases). Germline V CDR1 and CDR2: LNHDA, SQIVND (reference sequence). Trimming left V 4 bases short and J 3 bases short, with 16 bases between. The CDR3 contains 15 residues. CDR3 region: CASSTGGSLSYEQYF. The CDR3 nucleotides are TGTGCCAGTAGTACCGGAGGCAGCCTGAGCTACGAGCAGTACTTC.

The rearrangement uses TRBV30 and TRBJ1-2; D is uncertain. The CDR3 loop spans 12 amino acids. Germline loops: CDR1 GTSNPN, CDR2 SVGIG (reference sequence). V lost 2 bases and J lost 0, with 4 bases in between. The CDR3 sequence is CAWSLSNYGYTF. Written as DNA, the CDR3 is TGTGCCTGGAGTCTATCTAACTATGGCTACACCTTC.

This clone was seen just once. The chain links TRBV7-9 to TRBJ1-5; D is uncertain. The CDR3 consists of 14 residues. The ends were cut back, 2 bases at V and 1 base at J, with 6 bases in the middle. CDR1 and CDR2 (germline): SEHNR, FQNEAQ (reference sequence). CDR3 sequence (DNA): TGTGCCAGCAGCTTATCCCCCAGCAATCAGCCCCAGCATTTT. Residues: CASSLSPSNQPQHF. Filled out from reference TRBV7-9 and TRBJ1-5, the complete variable domain reads DTGVSQNPRHKITKRGQNVTFRCDPISEHNRLYWYRQTLGQGPEFLTYFQNEAQLEKSRLLSDRFSAERPKGSFSTLEIQRTEQGDSAMYLCASSLSPSNQPQHFGDGTRLSIL.

The chain combines TRBV7-2 with TRBJ2-2; possible D gene TRBD1, 6 bases. CDR1 and CDR2 (germline): SGHTA, FQGNSA. Deletions cut 5 bases from V and 1 base from J, with 17 bases between. This CDR3 has 17 amino acids. The chain's CDR3 is CASSTRSSGQNTGELFF. In DNA form, the CDR3 reads TGTGCCAGCAGCACCCGGTCCTCGGGACAGAACACCGGGGAGCTGTTTTTT.

V gene TRBV10-3 combines with J gene TRBJ1-1; D is ambiguous. The CDR3 totals 12 residues. Germline lookup yields CDR1 ENHRY and CDR2 SYGVKD. V was pared by 3 bases and J by 1 base, with 3 bases between. CDR3 residues: CAISDSNTEAFF. DNA for the CDR3: TGTGCCATCAGTGATTCGAACACTGAAGCTTTCTTT.

This clone was seen once. V gene TRBV7-9 combines with J gene TRBJ1-5, with 8 bases that match TRBD1. This CDR3 is built from 16 residues. Trimming took 6 bases from V and 7 from J; bases not matched to a gene: 14. Germline V CDR1 and CDR2: SEHNR, FQNEAQ (reference sequence). The CDR3 DNA sequence: TGTGCCAGCAGTAAAGGAGGCAGGGGGCGCGGGCAGCCCCAGCATTTT. It specifies CASSKGGRGRGQPQHF.

The rearrangement uses TRBV5-1 and TRBJ1-4; 7 nucleotides align to TRBD1. The germline CDR1 and CDR2 sequences are SGHRS and YFSETQ. This CDR3 contains 13 residues. V was clipped by 4 bases and J by 8 bases; unmatched bases: 5. CDR3 residues: CASSVDRPEKLFF. The CDR3 DNA is TGCGCCAGCAGCGTGGACAGGCCCGAAAAACTGTTTTTT.

The gene calls are TRBV29-1 and TRBJ2-1; 8 bases map to TRBD2. The CDR3 has 14 amino acids. CDR1 is SQVTM and CDR2 is ANQGSEA in the germline V gene. V shed 1 base and J 3 bases; nucleotides not matched to a gene: 2. The CDR3 DNA is TGCAGCGTTGAAGGTAGCGGGATCTACAATGAGCAGTTCTTC. Residues: CSVEGSGIYNEQFF.

The rearrangement links TRBV19 to TRBJ2-2; 13 bases align to TRBD2. Unmatched junction bases numbered 11, after V lost 11 bases and J lost 5 bases. CDR1 and CDR2 from the germline V gene are LNHDA and SQIVND (reference sequence). The CDR3 runs to 16 residues. The DNA for the CDR3 is TGTGCCGCCAAACTAGCGGGAGGGTCGGGAACCGGGGAGCTGTTTTTT. The encoded protein is CAAKLAGGSGTGELFF.

In this sample, this clone turned up once. The chain links TRBV15 to TRBJ1-5; D gene uncertain. The CDR3 covers 12 residues. Germline CDR1 is LNHNV and CDR2 is YYDKDF (reference sequence). V lost 1 base and J lost 5, with 3 bases in between. The CDR3 coding sequence is TGTGCCACCAGCAGAGCGGATCAGCCCCAGCATTTT. This sequence encodes CATSRADQPQHF.

The chain links TRBV6-1 to TRBJ1-2; D gene ambiguous. There are 14 residues in the CDR3. CDR1 is MNHNS, CDR2 SASEGT, per germline. V lost 7 bases to trimming and J lost 4 bases, with 16 bases between them. CDR3 sequence (DNA): TGTGCCAGCACTAGGACGCCCGACGTCTATGGCTACACCTTC. Encoded protein: CASTRTPDVYGYTF.

The chain employs TRBV13 and TRBJ1-1; no definite D call. V lost 5 bases to trimming and J lost 5 bases, with 9 bases between them. Germline lookup yields CDR1 PRHDT and CDR2 FYEKMQ (reference sequence). CDR3 length: 12 amino acids. This CDR3 reads CASSQLKTEAFF. In nucleotides, the CDR3 is TGTGCCAGCAGCCAACTAAAAACTGAAGCTTTCTTT.

V gene TRBV28 combines with J gene TRBJ2-3, with D perhaps TRBD1 (5 bases). CDR3 length: 10 residues. Germline CDR1 is MDHEN and CDR2 is SYDVKM. V shed 6 bases and J shed 11 bases, with 9 bases lying between them. DNA for the CDR3: TGTGCCAGCAGCTCCCAGGGGCAGTATTTT. It codes for CASSSQGQYF.

The V gene is TRBV5-1, the J gene TRBJ1-1; TRBD1 is a possible D gene (6 bases). V lost 2 bases and J 1 base, leaving 15 bases between the germline ends. Germline CDR1 and CDR2: SGHRS and YFSETQ. The length of the CDR3 is 16 residues. CDR3 nucleotide sequence: TGCGCCAGCAGCTTTATCGGGGGCCTATCGAACACTGAAGCTTTCTTT. Translating gives CASSFIGGLSNTEAFF.

The chain has TRBV28 and TRBJ2-7; 12 bases match TRBD2. With V trimmed by 5 bases and J by 2 bases, 13 bases remained unmatched. The V gene's germline CDR1 is MDHEN and CDR2 SYDVKM. The CDR3 is made up of 18 amino acids. The CDR3 reads CASSPFSGLAGKPYEQYF. In nucleotides, the CDR3 is TGTGCCAGCAGTCCATTCTCAGGACTAGCGGGGAAACCCTACGAGCAGTACTTC.

This clone turned up a few times. This chain connects TRBV20-1 to TRBJ1-2; D is ambiguous. The CDR3 sequence is 9 residues long. The V gene's germline CDR1 is DFQATT and CDR2 SNEGSKA (reference sequence). For the CDR3, the DNA is TGCAACGCTAAAGGTGGCTACACCTTC. Its translation is CNAKGGYTF.

The V call is TRBV6-1, the J call TRBJ2-7, with 7 nucleotides matching TRBD2. The CDR3 is 15 residues long. Per the germline V gene, CDR1 is MNHNS and CDR2 is SASEGT. The junction had 5 bases not matched to a gene; V was cut back by 3 bases and J by 0 bases. The CDR3 DNA reads TGTGCCAGCAGTGAGGGGGAGGGGTCCTCCTACGAGCAGTACTTC. It codes for CASSEGEGSSYEQYF.

In its sample, this clone was seen a few times. Sequence at one end of the junction differs from germline and may be a read error. The chain is built from TRBV28 and TRBJ2-5; the D is unclear. The germline V gene encodes CDR1 MDHEN and CDR2 SYDVKM. This CDR3 comprises 12 residues. The CDR3 DNA reads as TGTGCCAGCAGTTCTTACCAGGAGACCCAGTACTTC. Its protein is CASSSYQETQYF.

This clone has more than one count but fewer than ten. V and J are TRBV27 and TRBJ2-3; D is possibly TRBD2 (6 bases). The CDR3 covers 16 residues. V gave up 0 bases and J gave up 2 bases, with 12 bases separating them. Per germline, CDR1 MNHEY and CDR2 SMNVEV (reference sequence). The CDR3 sequence: CASSLSEGHFTDTQYF. Here the CDR3 DNA reads TGTGCCAGCAGTTTATCGGAGGGGCATTTCACAGATACGCAGTATTTT.

V and J are TRBV4-2 and TRBJ2-3; D is perhaps TRBD2 (5 bases). The length of the CDR3 is 15 residues. In germline, CDR1 is LGHNA, CDR2 YNFKEQ. V gave up 0 bases and J gave up 4 bases, with 11 bases separating them. The chain's CDR3 is CASSQDLGSADTQYF. The CDR3, as DNA: TGTGCCAGCAGCCAAGATCTGGGTAGCGCAGATACGCAGTATTTT.

The chain employs TRBV5-1 and TRBJ1-5; D may be TRBD1 (6 bases). Trimming removed 5 bases at V and 3 bases at J, with 15 bases between. The CDR3 has 15 residues. In germline, CDR1 is SGHRS, CDR2 YFSETQ. The CDR3 region is CASSPSTGPNQPQHF. CDR3 coding DNA: TGCGCCAGCAGTCCCTCGACAGGACCCAATCAGCCCCAGCATTTT. Full variable domain (rest looked up from reference TRBV5-1 and TRBJ1-5): KAGVTQTPRYLIKTRGQQVTLSCSPISGHRSVSWYQQTPGQGLQFLFEYFSETQRNKGNFPGRFSGRQFSNSRSEMNVSTLELGDSALYLCASSPSTGPNQPQHFGDGTRLSIL.

The chain employs TRBV28 and TRBJ1-2; TRBD1 agrees at 7 bases. The CDR3 is 15 amino acids. Germline values: CDR1 MDHEN, CDR2 SYDVKM. Trimming cost V 2 bases and J 1 base; bases outside gene matches: 4. The CDR3 loop is CASSLPDRFNYGYTF. CDR3 DNA sequence: TGTGCCAGCAGTTTACCGGACAGGTTTAACTATGGCTACACCTTC.

With regard to this clone: The same CDR3 can be traced to other DNA sequences in this sample. The V and J genes are TRBV28 and TRBJ1-1; 9 bases map to TRBD1. The V segment lost 10 bases and the J segment 5 bases; nucleotides outside the gene matches: 5. The CDR3 runs to 12 residues. Germline V gives CDR1 MDHEN, CDR2 SYDVKM. CDR3 residues: CATGTGRTEAFF. DNA for the CDR3: TGTGCCACCGGGACAGGGAGGACTGAAGCTTTCTTT.

This clone has just one count. This chain joins TRBV27 and TRBJ2-3, with D tentatively TRBD2 (6 bases). The CDR3 extends over 13 amino acids. CDR1 and CDR2 (germline): MNHEY, SMNVEV (reference sequence). V was clipped by 7 bases and J by 3 bases, with 11 bases between them. The chain's CDR3 is CASTGGVTDTQYF. DNA for the CDR3: TGTGCCAGCACGGGCGGGGTTACAGATACGCAGTATTTT.

This chain links TRBV15 with TRBJ2-1, with D possibly matching TRBD2 (5 bases). The germline V and J ends were trimmed by 0 bases and 6 bases, with 9 bases remaining between them. Germline CDR1 reads LNHNV; CDR2 reads YYDKDF (reference sequence). The CDR3 length is 14 residues. This CDR3 reads CATSRETSINEQFF. CDR3 nucleotide sequence: TGTGCCACCAGCAGAGAAACTAGTATCAATGAGCAGTTCTTC. Full variable domain (outside the CDR3, taken from reference TRBV15 and TRBJ2-1): DAMVIQNPRYQVTQFGKPVTLSCSQTLNHNVMYWYQQKSSQAPKLLFHYYDKDFNNEADTPDNFQSRRPNTSFCFLDIRSPGLGDTAMYLCATSRETSINEQFFGPGTRLTVL.

V and J are TRBV11-1 and TRBJ2-3, with D perhaps assigned TRBD1 or TRBD2 (5 bases each). This CDR3 comprises 14 residues. In germline, CDR1 is SGHAT, CDR2 FQDESV (reference sequence). Between the trimmed V and J ends, which lost 5 bases and 0 bases, there was a span of 9 bases. CDR3 coding DNA: TGTGCCAGCAGCCCCCGGGACAGCACAGATACGCAGTATTTT. It translates to CASSPRDSTDTQYF. Combining the CDR3 with reference TRBV11-1 and TRBJ2-3 gives the whole variable domain EAEVAQSPRYKITEKSQAVAFWCDPISGHATLYWYRQILGQGPELLVQFQDESVVDDSQLPKDRFSAERLKGVDSTLKIQPAELGDSAMYLCASSPRDSTDTQYFGPGTRLTVL.

This clone has only one observation. Compared with germline, one end of the junction differs, possibly owing to a read error. The chain couples TRBV2 to TRBJ2-5; D uncertain. This CDR3 region has 11 residues. Germline CDR1 SNHLY, CDR2 FYNNEI. In DNA form, the CDR3 reads TGTGCCAGCCGTGACCAAGAGACCCAGTACTTC. As protein: CASRDQETQYF.